This T cell receptor beta chain was profiled in a study of CD8 T cells in ankylosing spondylitis. Study-level points and caveats: In reactive arthritis synovial fluid and blood, some motif variants had been reported before. Ankylosing spondylitis blood appeared to carry a characteristic TCR beta motif of roughly eight highly homologous variants. Clones linked to disease were reported to show significant enrichment in matched ankylosing spondylitis synovial fluid.

A quantitative 5'-RACE method, one with molecular barcodes, was used to make TCR beta libraries. TCRdb re-called the 5' RACE reads through MiXCR, storing one row per CDR3 protein. This sample carries roughly 90,000 distinct CDR3 sequences, about 8% of them seen once, and the ten largest clones take 9.5% to 10%. At least ten counts were recorded for this clonotype. No antigen is known for it. Material: blood, either unsorted or a sorted T cell fraction (not recorded which). This clonotype was sampled from a male donor with ankylosing spondylitis or in good health (not recorded which).

Here the CDR3 reads CSARGAGGQGSLGSYEQYF. In DNA form, the CDR3 reads TGCAGTGCTAGAGGGGCGGGGGGACAGGGCTCCTTAGGGTCCTACGAGCAGTACTTC. The J gene is TRBJ2-7, the V gene TRBV20-1; the D gene is possibly TRBD1 (9 bases). Trimming pared 1 base from V and 1 base from J, leaving 26 bases between. Germline V gene lookup returns CDR1 DFQATT and CDR2 SNEGSKA (reference sequence). The CDR3 totals 19 residues.